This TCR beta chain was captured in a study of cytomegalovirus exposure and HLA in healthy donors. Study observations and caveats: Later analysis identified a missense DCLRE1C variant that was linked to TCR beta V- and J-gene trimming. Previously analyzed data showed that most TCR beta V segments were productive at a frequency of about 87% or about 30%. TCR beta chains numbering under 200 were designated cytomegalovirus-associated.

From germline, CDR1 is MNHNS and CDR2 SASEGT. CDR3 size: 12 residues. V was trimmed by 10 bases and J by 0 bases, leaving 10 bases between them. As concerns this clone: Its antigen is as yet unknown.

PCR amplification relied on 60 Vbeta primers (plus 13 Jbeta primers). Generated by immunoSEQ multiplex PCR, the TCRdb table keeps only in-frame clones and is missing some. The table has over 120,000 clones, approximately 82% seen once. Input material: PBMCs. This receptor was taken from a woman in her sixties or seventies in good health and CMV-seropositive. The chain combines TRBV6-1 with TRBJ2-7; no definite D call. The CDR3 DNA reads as TGTGCCACGAGTCATCGCTCCTACGAGCAGTACTTC. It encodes CATSHRSYEQYF.